The T cell receptor beta chain under discussion was sequenced for a study of identifying expanded T cells in peripheral blood. Generated by immunoSEQ multiplex PCR, the TCRdb table keeps only in-frame clones and is missing some. The data hold about 90,000 clones, with around 87% observed a single time. This CDR3 spans 12 amino acids. V was shortened by 4 bases and J by 6 bases, with 9 bases between the two germline ends. In germline, CDR1 is LNHDA, CDR2 SQIVND (reference sequence). This receptor was identified in a person between 18 and 75 years old in good health. The material sequenced was blood. J is TRBJ1-2 and V is TRBV19, with TRBD1 as a possible D gene (5 bases). The CDR3 region is CASSNRFNGYTF. The CDR3, as DNA: TGTGCCAGTAGTAACAGGTTCAATGGCTACACCTTC.